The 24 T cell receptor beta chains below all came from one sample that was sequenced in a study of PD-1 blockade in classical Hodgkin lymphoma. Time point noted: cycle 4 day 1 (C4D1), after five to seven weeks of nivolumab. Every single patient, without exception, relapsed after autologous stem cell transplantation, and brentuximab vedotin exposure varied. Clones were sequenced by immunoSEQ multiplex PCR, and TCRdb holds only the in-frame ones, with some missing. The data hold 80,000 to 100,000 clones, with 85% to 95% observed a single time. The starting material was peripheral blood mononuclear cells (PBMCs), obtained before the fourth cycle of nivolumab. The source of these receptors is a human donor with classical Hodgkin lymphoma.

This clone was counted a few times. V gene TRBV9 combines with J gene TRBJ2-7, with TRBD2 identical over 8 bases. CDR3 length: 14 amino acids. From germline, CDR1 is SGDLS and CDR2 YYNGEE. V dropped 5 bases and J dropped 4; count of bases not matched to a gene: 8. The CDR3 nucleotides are TGTGCCAGCAGTCCGGGACTAGTTGTTTACGAGCAGTACTTC. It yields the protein CASSPGLVVYEQYF.

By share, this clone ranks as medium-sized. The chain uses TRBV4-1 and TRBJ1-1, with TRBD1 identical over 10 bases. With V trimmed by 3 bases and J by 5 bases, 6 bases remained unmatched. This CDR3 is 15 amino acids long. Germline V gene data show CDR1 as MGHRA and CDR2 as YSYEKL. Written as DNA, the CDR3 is TGCGCCAGCAGCCACCGCGGGACAGGGGTTACTGAAGCTTTCTTT. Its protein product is CASSHRGTGVTEAFF.

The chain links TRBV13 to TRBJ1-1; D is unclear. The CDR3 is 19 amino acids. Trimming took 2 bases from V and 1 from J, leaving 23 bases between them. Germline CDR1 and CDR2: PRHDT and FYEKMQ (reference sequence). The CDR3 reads CASSLFRRGNVLRNTEAFF. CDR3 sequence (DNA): TGTGCCAGCAGCTTATTTCGCCGAGGCAATGTCCTGCGGAACACTGAAGCTTTCTTT.

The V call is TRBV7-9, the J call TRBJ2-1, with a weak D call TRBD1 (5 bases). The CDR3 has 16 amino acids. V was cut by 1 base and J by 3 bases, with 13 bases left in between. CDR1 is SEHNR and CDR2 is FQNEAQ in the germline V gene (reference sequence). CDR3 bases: TGTGCCAGCAGCTTAGTCGGTAGGGGATACTACAATGAGCAGTTCTTC. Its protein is CASSLVGRGYYNEQFF.

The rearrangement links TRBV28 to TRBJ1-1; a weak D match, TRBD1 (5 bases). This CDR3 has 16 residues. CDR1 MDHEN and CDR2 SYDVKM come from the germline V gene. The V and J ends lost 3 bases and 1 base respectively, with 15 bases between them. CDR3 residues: CASSLDTGNPNTEAFF. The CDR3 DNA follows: TGTGCCAGCAGTTTGGATACAGGAAATCCGAACACTGAAGCTTTCTTT. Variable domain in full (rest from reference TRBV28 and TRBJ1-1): DVKVTQSSRYLVKRTGEKVFLECVQDMDHENMFWYRQDPGLGLRLIYFSYDVKMKEKGDIPEGYSVSREKKERFSLILESASTNQTSMYLCASSLDTGNPNTEAFFGQGTRLTVV.

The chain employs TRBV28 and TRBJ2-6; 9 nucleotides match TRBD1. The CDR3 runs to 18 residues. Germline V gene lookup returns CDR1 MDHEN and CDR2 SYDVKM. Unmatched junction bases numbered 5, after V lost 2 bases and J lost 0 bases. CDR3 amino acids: CASSLGTGRGSGANVLTF. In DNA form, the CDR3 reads TGTGCCAGCAGTTTAGGGACAGGGCGCGGCTCTGGGGCCAACGTCCTGACTTTC.

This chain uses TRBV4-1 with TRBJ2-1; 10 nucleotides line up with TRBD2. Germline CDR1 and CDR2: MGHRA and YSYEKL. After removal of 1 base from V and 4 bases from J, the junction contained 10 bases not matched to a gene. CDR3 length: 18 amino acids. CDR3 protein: CASSQGRSGLAVYNEQFF. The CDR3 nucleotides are TGCGCCAGCAGCCAAGGGCGGTCCGGACTAGCGGTATACAATGAGCAGTTCTTC.

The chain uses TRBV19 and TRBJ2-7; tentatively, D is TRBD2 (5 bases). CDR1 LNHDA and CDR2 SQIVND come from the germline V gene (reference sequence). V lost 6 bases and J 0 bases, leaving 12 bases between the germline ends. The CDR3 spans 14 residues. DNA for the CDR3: TGTGCCAGTAGGGAGCGGCCCAACTCCTACGAGCAGTACTTC. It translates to CASRERPNSYEQYF.

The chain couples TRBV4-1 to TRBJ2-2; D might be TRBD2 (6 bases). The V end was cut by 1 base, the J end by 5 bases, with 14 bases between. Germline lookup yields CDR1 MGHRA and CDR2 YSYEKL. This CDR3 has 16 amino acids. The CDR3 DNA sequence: TGCGCCAGCAGCCAAGTTGGTTGGGGGGTAACCGGGGAGCTGTTTTTT. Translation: CASSQVGWGVTGELFF.

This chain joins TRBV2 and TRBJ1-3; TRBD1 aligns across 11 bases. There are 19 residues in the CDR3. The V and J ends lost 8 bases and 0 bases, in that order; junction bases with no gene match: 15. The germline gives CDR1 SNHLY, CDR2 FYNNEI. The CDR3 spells CASFGYGTGGVDSGNTIYF. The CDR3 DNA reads TGTGCCAGCTTTGGGTACGGGACAGGGGGTGTCGACTCTGGAAACACCATATATTTT.

The CDR3 spells CASSPSGRDNEQFF. CDR3 bases: TGTGCCAGCAGTCCCAGCGGGAGAGACAATGAGCAGTTCTTC. The chain combines TRBV6-5 with TRBJ2-1, with 8 nucleotides matching TRBD2. Trimming at V came to 5 bases and at J to 5 bases, leaving 5 bases not matched to a gene. CDR1 and CDR2 from the germline V gene are MNHEY and SVGAGI. The CDR3 has 14 residues.

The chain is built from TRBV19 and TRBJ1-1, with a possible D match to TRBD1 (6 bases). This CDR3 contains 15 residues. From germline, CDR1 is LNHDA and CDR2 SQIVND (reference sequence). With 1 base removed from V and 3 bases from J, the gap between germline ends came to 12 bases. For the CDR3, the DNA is TGTGCCAGTAGTATAGCGGGGGGCCCTGACACTGAAGCTTTCTTT. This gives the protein CASSIAGGPDTEAFF.

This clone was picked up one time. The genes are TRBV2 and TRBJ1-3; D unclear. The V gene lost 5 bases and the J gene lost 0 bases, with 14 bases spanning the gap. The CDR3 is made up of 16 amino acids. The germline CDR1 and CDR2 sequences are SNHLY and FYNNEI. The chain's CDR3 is CASSSSRVISGNTIYF. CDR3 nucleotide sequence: TGTGCCAGCAGTTCCAGCCGAGTTATCTCTGGAAACACCATATATTTT.

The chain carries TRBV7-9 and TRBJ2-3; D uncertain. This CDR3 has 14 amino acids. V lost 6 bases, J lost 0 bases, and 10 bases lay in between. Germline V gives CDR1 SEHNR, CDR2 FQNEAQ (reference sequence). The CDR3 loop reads CASRPPPSTDTQYF. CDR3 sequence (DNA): TGTGCCAGCAGACCTCCCCCTAGCACAGATACGCAGTATTTT.

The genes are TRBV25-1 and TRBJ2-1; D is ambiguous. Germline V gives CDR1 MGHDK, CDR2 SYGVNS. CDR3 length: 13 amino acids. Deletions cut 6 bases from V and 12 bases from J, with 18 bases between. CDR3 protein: CASSGTRAMGQFF. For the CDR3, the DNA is TGTGCCAGCAGCGGCACCCGCGCAATGGGGCAGTTCTTC.

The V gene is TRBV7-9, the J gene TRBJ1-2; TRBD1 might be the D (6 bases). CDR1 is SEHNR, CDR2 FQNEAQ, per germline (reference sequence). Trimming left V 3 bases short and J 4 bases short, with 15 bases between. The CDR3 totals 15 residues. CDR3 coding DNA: TGTGCCAGCAGCTTCGGACAGTCAGGCCTCTATGGCTACACCTTC. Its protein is CASSFGQSGLYGYTF.

The CDR3 DNA reads as TGTGCCAGCAGTTTCTTGGGACAGGGGCCCCGCTCTGGAAACACCATATATTTT. Its protein is CASSFLGQGPRSGNTIYF. V usage is TRBV28 and J usage is TRBJ1-3; 10 nucleotides match TRBD1. Germline CDR1 is MDHEN and CDR2 is SYDVKM. The V segment lost 3 bases and the J segment 0 bases; nucleotides outside the gene matches: 8. This CDR3 region has 18 residues.

CDR3 coding DNA: TGTGCCAGCAGTGGGGGGGGAGCGGGAGGCGTCGGAGAGACCCAGTACTTC. This codes for CASSGGGAGGVGETQYF. This sequence joins TRBV6-1 and TRBJ2-5; 9 positions match TRBD2. Germline V gene data show CDR1 as MNHNS and CDR2 as SASEGT. The CDR3 contains 17 residues. V was clipped by 4 bases and J by 4 bases; unmatched bases: 13.

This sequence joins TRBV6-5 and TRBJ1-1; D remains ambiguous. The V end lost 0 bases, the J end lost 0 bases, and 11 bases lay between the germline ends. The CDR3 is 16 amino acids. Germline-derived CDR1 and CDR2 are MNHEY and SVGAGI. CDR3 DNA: TGTGCCAGCAGTTACTCGAATGGACTGGTGAACACTGAAGCTTTCTTT. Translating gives CASSYSNGLVNTEAFF.

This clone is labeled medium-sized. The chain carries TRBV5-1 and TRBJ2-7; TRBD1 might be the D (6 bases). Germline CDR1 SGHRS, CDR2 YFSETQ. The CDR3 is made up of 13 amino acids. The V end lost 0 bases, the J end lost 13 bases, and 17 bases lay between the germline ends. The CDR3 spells CASSLEGDRPLYF. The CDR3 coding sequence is TGCGCCAGCAGCTTGGAGGGGGACCGCCCTCTATACTTC.

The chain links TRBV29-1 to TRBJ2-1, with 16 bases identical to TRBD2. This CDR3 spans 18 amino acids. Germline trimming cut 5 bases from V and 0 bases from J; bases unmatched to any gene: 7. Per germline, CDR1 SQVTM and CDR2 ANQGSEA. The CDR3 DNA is TGCAGCGTTCCCGGGACTAGCGGGAGGGCTGCCTCCTACAATGAGCAGTTCTTC. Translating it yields CSVPGTSGRAASYNEQFF.

CDR3 sequence reads: CASSEGQGARGDTQYF. The CDR3, as DNA: TGTGCCAGCAGCGAAGGCCAGGGGGCGCGTGGAGATACGCAGTATTTT. The chain recombines TRBV27 with TRBJ2-3; TRBD1 matches at 8 bases. CDR1 and CDR2 (germline): MNHEY, SMNVEV (reference sequence). This CDR3 contains 16 residues. Losses at the gene ends were 6 bases for V and 5 bases for J; bases not matched to a gene: 13.

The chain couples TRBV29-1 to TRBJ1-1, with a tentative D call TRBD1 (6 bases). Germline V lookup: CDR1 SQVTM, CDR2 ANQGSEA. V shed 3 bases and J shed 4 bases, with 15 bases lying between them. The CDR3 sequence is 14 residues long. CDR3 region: CSVEGSGGPTEAFF. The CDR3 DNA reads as TGCAGCGTTGAGGGATCGGGGGGGCCCACTGAAGCTTTCTTT.

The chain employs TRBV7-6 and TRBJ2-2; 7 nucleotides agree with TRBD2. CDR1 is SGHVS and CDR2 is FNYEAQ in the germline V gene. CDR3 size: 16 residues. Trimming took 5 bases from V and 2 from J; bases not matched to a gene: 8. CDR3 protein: CASSPPTSLNTGELFF. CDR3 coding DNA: TGTGCCAGCAGCCCTCCGACTAGCCTTAACACCGGGGAGCTGTTTTTT.